Sequencing of this T cell receptor beta chain was carried out in a study of human T cells and chemical hapten exposure. Study as a whole: Small pooled library volume differences mainly caused per-sample TCR yield variation. Study-wide points: PT1 expanded TCR numbers rose with patch test score.

The CDR3 is 15 residues long. Trimming stripped 8 bases from V and 1 base from J, with 15 bases between. Germline-derived CDR1 and CDR2 are DFQATT and SNEGSKA (reference sequence). Regarding time point: patch test 1, 2 weeks after DPC sensitization. Sample treatment: therapeutic diphenylcyclopropenone sensitization with weekly scalp DPC. From whole blood left unfractionated, total RNA was extracted. Methods used by the authors: Counting gave a median of 95,638 TCRs per sample, with values ranging from roughly 20,000 to 750,000. MiXCR, run by TCRdb on the RACE reads, gives a single entry per CDR3 protein. The V and J calls and clone size are TCRdb's, not the authors'. Among 100,000 to 150,000 distinct CDR3 sequences listed, approximately 14% were seen once. On this clonotype itself: Its target is not known.

The V call is TRBV20-1, the J call TRBJ2-6; a weak D match, TRBD1 (5 bases). This TCR derives from a young man with alopecia areata. Some clones in this sample may be carry-over from other donors' samples. The material was whole blood, obtained in connection with sensitization to the hapten diphenylcyclopropenone (DPC). Here the CDR3 reads CSSLAGSSGANVLTF. The CDR3 DNA sequence: TGCAGTTCCTTAGCAGGGTCGTCTGGGGCCAACGTCCTGACTTTC.